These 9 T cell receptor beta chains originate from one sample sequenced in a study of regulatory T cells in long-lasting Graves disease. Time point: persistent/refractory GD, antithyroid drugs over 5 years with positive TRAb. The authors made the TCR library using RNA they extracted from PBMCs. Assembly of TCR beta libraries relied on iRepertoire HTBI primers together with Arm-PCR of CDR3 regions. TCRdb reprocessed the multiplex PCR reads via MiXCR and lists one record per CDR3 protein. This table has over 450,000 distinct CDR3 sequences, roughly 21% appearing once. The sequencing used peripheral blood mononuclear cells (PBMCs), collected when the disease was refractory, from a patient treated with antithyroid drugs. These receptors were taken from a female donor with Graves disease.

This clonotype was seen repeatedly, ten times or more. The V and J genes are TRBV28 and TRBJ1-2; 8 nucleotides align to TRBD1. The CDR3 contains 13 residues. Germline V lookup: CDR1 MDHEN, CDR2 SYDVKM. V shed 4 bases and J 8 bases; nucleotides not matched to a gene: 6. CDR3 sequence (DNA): TGTGCCAGCAGTTCGACAGGGGAGAAAGGCTACACCTTC. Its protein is CASSSTGEKGYTF.

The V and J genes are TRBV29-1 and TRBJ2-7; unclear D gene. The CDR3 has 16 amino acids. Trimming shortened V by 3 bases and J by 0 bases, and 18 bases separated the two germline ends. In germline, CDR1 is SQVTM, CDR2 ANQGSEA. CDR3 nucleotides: TGCAGCGTTGAGATTCGAGGCCCGAGGAGCTCCTACGAGCAGTACTTC. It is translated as CSVEIRGPRSSYEQYF.

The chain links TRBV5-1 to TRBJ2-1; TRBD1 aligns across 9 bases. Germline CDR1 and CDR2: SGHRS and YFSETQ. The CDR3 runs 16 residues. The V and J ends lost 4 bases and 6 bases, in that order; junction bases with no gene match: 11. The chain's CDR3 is CASSPEQGARSNEQFF. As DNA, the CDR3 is TGCGCCAGCAGCCCGGAACAGGGGGCGCGGAGCAATGAGCAGTTCTTC. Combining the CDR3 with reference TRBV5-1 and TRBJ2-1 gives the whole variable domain KAGVTQTPRYLIKTRGQQVTLSCSPISGHRSVSWYQQTPGQGLQFLFEYFSETQRNKGNFPGRFSGRQFSNSRSEMNVSTLELGDSALYLCASSPEQGARSNEQFFGPGTRLTVL.

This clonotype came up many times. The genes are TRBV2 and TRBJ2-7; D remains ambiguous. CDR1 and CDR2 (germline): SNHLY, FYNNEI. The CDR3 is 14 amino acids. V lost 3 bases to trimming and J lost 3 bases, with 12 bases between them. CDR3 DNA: TGTGCCAGCAGTGATTCCGAGGCCAGCTACGAGCAGTACTTC. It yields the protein CASSDSEASYEQYF.

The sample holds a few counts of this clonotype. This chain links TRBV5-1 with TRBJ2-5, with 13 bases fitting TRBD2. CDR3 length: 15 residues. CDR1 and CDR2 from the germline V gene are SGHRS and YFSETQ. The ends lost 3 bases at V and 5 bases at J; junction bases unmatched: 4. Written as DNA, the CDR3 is TGCGCCAGCAGCTGGGGGACTAGCGGGAACGAGACCCAGTACTTC. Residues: CASSWGTSGNETQYF.

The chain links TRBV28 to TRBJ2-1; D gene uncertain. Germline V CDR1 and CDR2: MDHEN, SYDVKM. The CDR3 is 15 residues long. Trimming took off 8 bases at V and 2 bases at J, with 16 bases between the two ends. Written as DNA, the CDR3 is TGTGCCAGCGTTGACCTGTCAGTGGCCTACAATGAGCAGTTCTTC. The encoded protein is CASVDLSVAYNEQFF.

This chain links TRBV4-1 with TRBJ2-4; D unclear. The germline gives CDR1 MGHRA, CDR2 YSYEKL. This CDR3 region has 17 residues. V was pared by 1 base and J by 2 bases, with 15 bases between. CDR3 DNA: TGCGCCAGCAGCCAAGTTAGGGCAGCGTTTCCCAAAAACATTCAGTACTTC. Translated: CASSQVRAAFPKNIQYF.

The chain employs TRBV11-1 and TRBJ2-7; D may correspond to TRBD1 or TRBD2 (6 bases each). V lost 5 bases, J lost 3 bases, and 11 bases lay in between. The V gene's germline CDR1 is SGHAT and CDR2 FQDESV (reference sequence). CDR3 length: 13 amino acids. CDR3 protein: CASSGGPRYEQYF. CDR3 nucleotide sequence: TGTGCCAGCAGCGGGGGGCCTCGCTACGAGCAGTACTTC. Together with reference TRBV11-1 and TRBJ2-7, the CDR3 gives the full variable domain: EAEVAQSPRYKITEKSQAVAFWCDPISGHATLYWYRQILGQGPELLVQFQDESVVDDSQLPKDRFSAERLKGVDSTLKIQPAELGDSAMYLCASSGGPRYEQYFGPGTRLTVT.

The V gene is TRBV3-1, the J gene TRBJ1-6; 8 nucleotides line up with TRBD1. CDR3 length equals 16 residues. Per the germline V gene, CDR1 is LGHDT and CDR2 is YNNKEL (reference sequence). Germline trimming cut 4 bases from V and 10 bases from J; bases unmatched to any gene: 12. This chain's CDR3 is CASSRVWGQERSPLHF. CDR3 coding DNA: TGTGCCAGCAGCCGAGTATGGGGACAGGAGCGATCACCCCTCCACTTT.